This entry describes one T cell receptor (beta chain). This sample stems from a study of CD8+ T cells in alopecia areata. Study summary: Each of the treated patients was given oral tofacitinib, 5 to 10 mg twice daily, for moderate-to-severe alopecia areata. The study gave tofacitinib for 6 to 18 months, then 6 months off drug.

Peripheral blood and lesional scalp punch biopsies were taken from alopecia areata patients. The CDR3 loop spans 15 amino acids. Germline V CDR1 and CDR2: SGHRS, YFSETQ. With 5 bases clipped from V and 1 base from J, the junction kept 5 bases outside the gene matches. Extracted RNA was reverse transcribed, and the resulting cDNA served as sequencing template. Generated by immunoSEQ multiplex PCR, the TCRdb table keeps only in-frame clones and is missing some. The sample contains around 120,000 clones, more than 30% of which appear only once. Sequencing used CD4+ T cells sorted from blood. The TCR comes from a human donor with alopecia areata. The chain uses TRBV5-1 and TRBJ2-5; the match to TRBD2 covers 10 bases. CDR3 in amino acids: CASSVTSGAQETQYF. DNA of the CDR3: TGCGCCAGCAGTGTCACTAGCGGGGCCCAAGAGACCCAGTACTTC.